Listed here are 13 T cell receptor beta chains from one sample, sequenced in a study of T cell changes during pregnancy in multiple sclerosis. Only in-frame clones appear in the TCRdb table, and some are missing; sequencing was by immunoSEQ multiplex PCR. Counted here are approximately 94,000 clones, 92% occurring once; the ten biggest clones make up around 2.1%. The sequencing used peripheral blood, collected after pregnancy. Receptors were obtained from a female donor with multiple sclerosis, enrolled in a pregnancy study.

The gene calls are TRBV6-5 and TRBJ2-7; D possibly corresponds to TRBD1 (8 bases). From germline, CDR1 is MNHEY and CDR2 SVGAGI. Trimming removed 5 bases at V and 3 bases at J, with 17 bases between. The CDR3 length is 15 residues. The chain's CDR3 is CASSTAGQALYEQYF. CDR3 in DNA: TGTGCCAGCAGTACAGCGGGACAGGCCCTCTACGAGCAGTACTTC.

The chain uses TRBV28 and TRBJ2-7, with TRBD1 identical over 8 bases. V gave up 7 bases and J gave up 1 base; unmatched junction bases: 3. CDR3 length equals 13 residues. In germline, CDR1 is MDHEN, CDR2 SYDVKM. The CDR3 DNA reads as TGTGCCAGCACGGGACAGGTATCCTACGAGCAGTACTTC. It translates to CASTGQVSYEQYF.

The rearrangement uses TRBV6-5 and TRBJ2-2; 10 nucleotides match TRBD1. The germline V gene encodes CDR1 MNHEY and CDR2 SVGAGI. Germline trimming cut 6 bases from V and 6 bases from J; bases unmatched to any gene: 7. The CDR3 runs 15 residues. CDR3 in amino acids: CASSPGQGFPGELFF. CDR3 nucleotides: TGTGCCAGCAGCCCGGGACAGGGGTTCCCCGGGGAGCTGTTTTTT.

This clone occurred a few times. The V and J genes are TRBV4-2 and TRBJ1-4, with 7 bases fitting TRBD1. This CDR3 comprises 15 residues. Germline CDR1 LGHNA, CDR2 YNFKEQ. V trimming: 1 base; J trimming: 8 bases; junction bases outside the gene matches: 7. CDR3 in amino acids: CASSQVDRESEKLFF. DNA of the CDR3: TGTGCCAGCAGCCAAGTAGACAGGGAATCGGAAAAACTGTTTTTT.

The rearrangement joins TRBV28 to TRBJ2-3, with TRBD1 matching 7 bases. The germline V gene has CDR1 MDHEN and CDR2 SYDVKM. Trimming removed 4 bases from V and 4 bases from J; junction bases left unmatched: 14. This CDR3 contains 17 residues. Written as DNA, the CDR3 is TGTGCCAGCAGTTCCCACCATACAGGGGTGAGCTCAGATACGCAGTATTTT. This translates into CASSSHHTGVSSDTQYF.

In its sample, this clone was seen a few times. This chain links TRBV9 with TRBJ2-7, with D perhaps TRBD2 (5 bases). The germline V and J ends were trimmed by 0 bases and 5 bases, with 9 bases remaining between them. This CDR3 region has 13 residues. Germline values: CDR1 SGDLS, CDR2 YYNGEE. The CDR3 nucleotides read TGTGCCAGCAGCGTAGACGGGGTTCACGAGCAGTACTTC. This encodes CASSVDGVHEQYF.

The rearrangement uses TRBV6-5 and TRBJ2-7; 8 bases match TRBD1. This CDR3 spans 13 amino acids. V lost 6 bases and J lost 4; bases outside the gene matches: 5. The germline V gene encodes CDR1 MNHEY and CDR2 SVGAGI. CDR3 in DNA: TGTGCCAGCAGACAGACAGGGGAATACGAGCAGTACTTC. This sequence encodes CASRQTGEYEQYF.

CDR3 region: CASSLVQGGNTIYF. For the CDR3, the DNA is TGTGCCAGCAGCTTAGTACAGGGTGGAAACACCATATATTTT. The rearrangement links TRBV7-9 to TRBJ1-3; a possible D gene is TRBD1 (6 bases). The length of the CDR3 is 14 residues. Trimming removed 1 base at V and 3 bases at J, with 7 bases between. Germline V CDR1 and CDR2: SEHNR, FQNEAQ (reference sequence).

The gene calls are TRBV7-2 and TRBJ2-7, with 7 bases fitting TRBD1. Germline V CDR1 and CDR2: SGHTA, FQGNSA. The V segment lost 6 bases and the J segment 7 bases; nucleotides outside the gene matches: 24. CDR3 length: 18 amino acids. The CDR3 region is CASSPRRTGTLIAGEQYF. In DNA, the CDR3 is TGTGCCAGCAGTCCCAGGAGGACAGGTACCCTCATAGCAGGGGAGCAGTACTTC. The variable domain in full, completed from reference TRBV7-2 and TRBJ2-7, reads GAGVSQSPSNKVTEKGKDVELRCDPISGHTALYWYRQSLGQGLEFLIYFQGNSAPDKSGLPSDRFSAERTGGSVSTLTIQRTQQEDSAVYLCASSPRRTGTLIAGEQYFGPGTRLTVT.

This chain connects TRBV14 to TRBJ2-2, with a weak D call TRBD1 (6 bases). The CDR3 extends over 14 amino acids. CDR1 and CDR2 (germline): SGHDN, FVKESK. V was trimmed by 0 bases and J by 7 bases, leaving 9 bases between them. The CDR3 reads CASSQETGHGELFF. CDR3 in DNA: TGTGCCAGCAGCCAAGAAACAGGGCACGGGGAGCTGTTTTTT.

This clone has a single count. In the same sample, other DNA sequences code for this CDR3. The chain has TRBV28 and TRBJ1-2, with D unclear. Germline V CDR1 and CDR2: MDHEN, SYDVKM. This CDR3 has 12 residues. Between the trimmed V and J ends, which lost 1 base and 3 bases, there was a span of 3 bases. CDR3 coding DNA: TGTGCCAGCAGTTTATCCGACTATGGCTACACCTTC. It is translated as CASSLSDYGYTF.

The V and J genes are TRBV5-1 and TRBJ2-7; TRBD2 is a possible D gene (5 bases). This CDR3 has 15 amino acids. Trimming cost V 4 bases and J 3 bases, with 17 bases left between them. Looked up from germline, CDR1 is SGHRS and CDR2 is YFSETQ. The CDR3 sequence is CASSPQRAGNYEQYF. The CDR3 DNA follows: TGCGCCAGCAGCCCACAACGTGCGGGTAACTACGAGCAGTACTTC.

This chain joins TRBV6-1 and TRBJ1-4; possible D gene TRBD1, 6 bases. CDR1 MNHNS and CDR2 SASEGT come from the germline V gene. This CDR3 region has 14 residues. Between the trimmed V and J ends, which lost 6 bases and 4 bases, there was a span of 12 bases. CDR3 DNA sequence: TGTGCCAGCAGAATACAGGGATATAATGAAAAACTGTTTTTT. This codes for CASRIQGYNEKLFF.